The T cell receptor (beta chain) under discussion was sequenced for a study of blood T cells in healthy people across ages. The V gene lost 7 bases and the J gene lost 3 bases, with 12 bases spanning the gap. The germline gives CDR1 SQVTM, CDR2 ANQGSEA. The CDR3 is 13 residues long. This clonotype was seen a few times. It was with a sample-barcoded 5' primer and a J-beta primer mix that a second PCR of roughly 7 to 12 cycles was run. Using its own MiXCR run on the 5' RACE reads, TCRdb lists one record per CDR3 protein. Among around 800,000 distinct CDR3 sequences listed, roughly 25% were seen once. These data also formed part of another study, on T cells of mothers and their children. This second report adds: At a sensitivity of around 100 clones per million clonotypes, no persistent microchimeric T cell clones appeared.

The rearrangement joins TRBV29-1 to TRBJ1-4, with no clear D. Sequenced material: blood. The clonotype was recovered from a boy aged 5-17 years in good health. The CDR3 nucleotides are TGCAGCGCCCGGAAAGCGCCTAATGAAAAACTGTTTTTT. Translation: CSARKAPNEKLFF.